This T cell receptor beta chain is from a study of beta chain features in type 1 diabetes. Findings and limits, study-wide: The influence of HLA type on TCRB rearrangement stayed undetermined. Among all four CD4+ subsets, Type 1 diabetes patients had TCRB CDR3s that were moderately but significantly shorter. Healthy donors had naive, central memory and Treg TCRB repertoires that appeared less similar than those seen among patients.

The CDR3 spans 17 residues. The germline V and J ends were trimmed by 5 bases and 5 bases, with 24 bases remaining between them. Germline assignment: CDR1 SEHNR and CDR2 FQNEAQ (reference sequence). This clone was counted between two and nine times. The antigen is undetermined. Sequencing targeted expressed TCRB transcripts, as all isolated RNA had been reverse transcribed. Using immunoSEQ multiplex PCR, the repertoire was profiled, and TCRdb retains in-frame clones only, with some absent. The data contain more than 550,000 clones, over 12% of them seen just once; the ten biggest clones take up nearly 0.04%.

The V and J genes are TRBV7-9 and TRBJ2-5; D gene unclear. This sequence originates from a young man with type 1 diabetes. The sample taken for sequencing was naive CD4+ T cells from blood. DNA for the CDR3: TGTGCCAGCAGCGGTCTGGGCCAACTGGCCCCCTTGGAGACCCAGTACTTC. Protein: CASSGLGQLAPLETQYF.